The clone carrying this TCR beta chain was found a few times. No antigen is known for it. Germline lookup yields CDR1 SGHVS and CDR2 FQNEAQ. The junction had 11 bases not matched to a gene; V was cut back by 5 bases and J by 1 base. This CDR3 contains 18 residues. The sample originates from a study of radiotherapy plus CTLA-4 blockade in lung cancer. In the study overall: An objective response was seen in 15% to 20% of patients, and disease control in less than 35%. Study-level points and caveats: An expansion of tumor-derived TCR clones occurred in blood after radiotherapy plus ipilimumab. Reports identified early blood T cell clone dynamics, with interferon-beta, as the best response predictor.

Clones were read by immunoSEQ multiplex PCR, and TCRdb kept only the in-frame ones, dropping some. The table shows roughly 77,000 clones, with approximately 73% occurring only once. Focal radiation with ipilimumab CTLA-4 blockade was given to patients with chemo-refractory metastatic non-small-cell lung cancer. The sample here was peripheral blood, taken from a patient treated with radiotherapy plus ipilimumab. J is TRBJ1-5 and V is TRBV7-8, with 10 bases that match TRBD1. The clonotype originates from a human donor with non-small cell lung cancer whose response to radiotherapy plus ipilimumab could not be evaluated. CDR3 region: CASSADRGALVSNQPQHF. CDR3 sequence (DNA): TGTGCCAGCAGCGCGGACAGGGGGGCGTTGGTGAGCAATCAGCCCCAGCATTTT.